These T cell receptor beta chains were read from a single sample in a study of blood T cell repertoires in COVID-19. Libraries were prepared by immunoSEQ multiplex PCR; TCRdb keeps only in-frame clonotypes and omits some of them. Among fewer than 55,000 clones listed, more than 70% were seen once. Source material: peripheral blood. All receptors derive from an older woman with acute or convalescent COVID-19. Each CDR3 is given with its conserved first and last residue. The order of the fields is CDR3 DNA, CDR3 protein, clone size, D gene, V gene, J gene. The D gene is left open where the match is weak. Clone size is stated in some rows and not others, as once, few, many or a class when expanded.

DNA: TGTGCCAGCCGACAGGGGGCTAATGAAAAACTGTTTTTT
CDR3: CASRQGANEKLFF
size: -
D: TRBD1
V: TRBV18
J: TRBJ1-4

DNA: TGTGCCAGCCTTGACCTCCAGCGTAACTATGGCTACACCTTC
CDR3: CASLDLQRNYGYTF
size: few
D: -
V: TRBV28
J: TRBJ1-2

DNA: TGTGCCAGTAGTATGGTGATCGGAGGTTTCGGTAGATCTAATTCACCCCTCCACTTT
CDR3: CASSMVIGGFGRSNSPLHF
size: once
D: -
V: TRBV19
J: TRBJ1-6

DNA: TGTGCCAGCAGCGAGTGGGGGCAGGGATACTATGGCTACACCTTC
CDR3: CASSEWGQGYYGYTF
size: -
D: -
V: TRBV21-1
J: TRBJ1-2

DNA: TGTGCCAGCAGCCAAGTTGTGGGAGAAGAGACCCAGTACTTC
CDR3: CASSQVVGEETQYF
size: -
D: -
V: TRBV3-1/TRBV3-2
J: TRBJ2-5

DNA: TGTGCCAGCAGTTTAAAGGTGTGGACAGGGTCGGACTTTAATTCACCCCTCCACTTT
CDR3: CASSLKVWTGSDFNSPLHF
size: -
D: TRBD1
V: TRBV27
J: TRBJ1-6

DNA: TGTGCCAGCAGCTCCTTAATAAACACCATATATTTT
CDR3: CASSSLINTIYF
size: -
D: -
V: TRBV7-9
J: TRBJ1-3

DNA: TGTGCCAGCAGTGACAGCCTCTCAGGTGGTGTTTTCTTT
CDR3: CASSDSLSGGVFF
size: few
D: -
V: TRBV2
J: TRBJ1-1

DNA: TGTGCCAGCAGGATAAGGGACTTTCGAAGTTACAATGAGCAGTTCTTC
CDR3: CASRIRDFRSYNEQFF
size: -
D: -
V: TRBV28
J: TRBJ2-1

DNA: TGTGCCACAGGACAGAGCTCTGGAAACACCATATATTTT
CDR3: CATGQSSGNTIYF
size: -
D: -
V: TRBV19
J: TRBJ1-3

DNA: TGTGCCAGCAGCACAACGAGCGGCAGGTTTTATGAAAAACTGTTTTTT
CDR3: CASSTTSGRFYEKLFF
size: -
D: -
V: TRBV21-1
J: TRBJ1-4